Here is one T cell receptor beta chain with its context. Trimming removed 4 bases from V and 6 bases from J, with 9 bases in between. The CDR3 contains 12 residues. Per germline, CDR1 MNHNY and CDR2 SVGAGI (reference sequence). The entry originates in a study of cytomegalovirus exposure and HLA in healthy donors. Primers for the PCR totalled 60 Vbeta and 13 Jbeta. Assay: immunoSEQ multiplex PCR; the TCRdb copy retains only in-frame clones and omits some. The table lists about 180,000 clones, 70% to 80% of them singletons, with around 3.5% in the top ten. This clonotype was obtained from a woman aged 60-75 years in good health and CMV-seropositive. The sequenced sample consisted of PBMCs. V gene TRBV6-6 combines with J gene TRBJ1-2; no clear D gene. CDR3 region: CASSFSADGYTF. Written as DNA, the CDR3 is TGTGCCAGCAGTTTCTCAGCGGATGGCTACACCTTC.